The sequence of this T cell receptor (beta chain) was determined in a study of blood T cell repertoires in COVID-19. The wider study: The United States, Italy and Spain provided the acute and convalescent COVID-19 samples.

This CDR3 comprises 13 residues. CDR1 is MNHEY and CDR2 is SVGAGI in the germline V gene. V was cut by 3 bases and J by 4 bases, with 6 bases left in between. The authors' processing: Estimates of nucleated cell counts were drawn from the amplification of reference gene primers. Sequencing used immunoSEQ multiplex PCR; TCRdb keeps in-frame clones, though not all of them. From that table come the V and J calls and clone size; the DNA was used to work out D and trimming. The sample consists of under 150,000 clones, 90% of them appearing once. This TCR derives from a human donor with active COVID-19. The donor label of this sample is uncertain. The rearrangement joins TRBV6-5 to TRBJ2-2; D unresolved. Sequenced: peripheral blood. This chain's CDR3 is CASSYRSTGELFF. The DNA of the CDR3 is TGTGCCAGCAGTTATCGTAGCACCGGGGAGCTGTTTTTT.